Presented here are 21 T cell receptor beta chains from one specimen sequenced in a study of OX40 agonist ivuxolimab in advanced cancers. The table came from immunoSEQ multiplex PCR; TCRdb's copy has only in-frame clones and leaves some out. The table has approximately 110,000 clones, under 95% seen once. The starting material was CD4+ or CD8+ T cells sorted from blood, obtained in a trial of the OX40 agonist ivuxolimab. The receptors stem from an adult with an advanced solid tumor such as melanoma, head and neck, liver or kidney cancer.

CDR3 sequence (DNA): TGTGCCAGCAGCTTAGGGGCGAACGGGGAGACCCAGTACTTC. Its protein product is CASSLGANGETQYF. V usage is TRBV7-6 and J usage is TRBJ2-5; D uncertain. Trimming took off 1 base at V and 5 bases at J, with 11 bases between the two ends. The CDR3 totals 14 residues. The V gene's germline CDR1 is SGHVS and CDR2 FNYEAQ.

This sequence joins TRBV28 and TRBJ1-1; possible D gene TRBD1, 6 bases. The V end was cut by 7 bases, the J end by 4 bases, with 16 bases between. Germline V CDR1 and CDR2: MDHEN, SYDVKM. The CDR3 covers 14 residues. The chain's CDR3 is CASINLGAATEAFF. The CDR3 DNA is TGTGCCAGCATAAATCTGGGGGCGGCCACTGAAGCTTTCTTT.

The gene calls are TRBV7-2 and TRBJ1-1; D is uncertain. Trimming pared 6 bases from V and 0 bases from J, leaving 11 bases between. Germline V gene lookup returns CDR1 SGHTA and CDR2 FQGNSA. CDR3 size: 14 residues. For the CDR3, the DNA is TGTGCCAGCAGTCAAGACCCCCTGAACACTGAAGCTTTCTTT. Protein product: CASSQDPLNTEAFF.

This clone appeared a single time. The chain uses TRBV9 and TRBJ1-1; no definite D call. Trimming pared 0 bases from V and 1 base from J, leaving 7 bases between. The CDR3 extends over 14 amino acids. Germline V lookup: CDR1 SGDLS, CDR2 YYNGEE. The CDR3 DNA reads TGTGCCAGCAGCGTAGTCCCCCAGAACACTGAAGCTTTCTTT. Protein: CASSVVPQNTEAFF.

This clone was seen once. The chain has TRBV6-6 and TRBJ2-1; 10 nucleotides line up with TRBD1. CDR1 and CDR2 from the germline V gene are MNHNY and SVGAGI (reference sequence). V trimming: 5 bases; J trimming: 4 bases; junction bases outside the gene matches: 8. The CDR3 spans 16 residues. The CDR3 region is CASSTEGTGAYNEQFF. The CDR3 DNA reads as TGTGCCAGCAGTACGGAAGGGACAGGGGCTTACAATGAGCAGTTCTTC.

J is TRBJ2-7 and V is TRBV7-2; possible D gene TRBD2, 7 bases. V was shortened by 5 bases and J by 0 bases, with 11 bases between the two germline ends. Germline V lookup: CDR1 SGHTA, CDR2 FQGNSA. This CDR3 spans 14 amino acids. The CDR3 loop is CASSQGGGSYEQYF. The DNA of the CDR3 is TGTGCCAGCAGCCAAGGGGGGGGCTCCTACGAGCAGTACTTC.

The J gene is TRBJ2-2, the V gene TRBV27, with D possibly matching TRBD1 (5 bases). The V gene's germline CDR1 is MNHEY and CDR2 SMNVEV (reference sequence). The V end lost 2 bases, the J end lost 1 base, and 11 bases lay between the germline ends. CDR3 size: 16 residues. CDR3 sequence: CASSLGPDRNTGELFF. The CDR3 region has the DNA TGTGCCAGCAGTTTAGGGCCTGACAGGAACACCGGGGAGCTGTTTTTT.

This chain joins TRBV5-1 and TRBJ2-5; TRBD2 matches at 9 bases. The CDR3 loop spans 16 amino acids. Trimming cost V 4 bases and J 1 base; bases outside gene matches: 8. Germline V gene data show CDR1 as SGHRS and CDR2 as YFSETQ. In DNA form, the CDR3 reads TGCGCCAGCAGCCCGCGACTAGCGGAACTCCAAGAGACCCAGTACTTC. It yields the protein CASSPRLAELQETQYF. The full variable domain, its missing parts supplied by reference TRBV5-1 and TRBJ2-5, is KAGVTQTPRYLIKTRGQQVTLSCSPISGHRSVSWYQQTPGQGLQFLFEYFSETQRNKGNFPGRFSGRQFSNSRSEMNVSTLELGDSALYLCASSPRLAELQETQYFGPGTRLLVL.

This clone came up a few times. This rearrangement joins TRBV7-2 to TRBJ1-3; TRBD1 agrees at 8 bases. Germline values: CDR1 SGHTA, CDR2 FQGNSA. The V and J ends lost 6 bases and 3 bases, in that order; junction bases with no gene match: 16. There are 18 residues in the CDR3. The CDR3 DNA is TGTGCCAGCAGGCCCCCTTGGAGCCAGGGGGCTGGTGGAAACACCATATATTTT. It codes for CASRPPWSQGAGGNTIYF.

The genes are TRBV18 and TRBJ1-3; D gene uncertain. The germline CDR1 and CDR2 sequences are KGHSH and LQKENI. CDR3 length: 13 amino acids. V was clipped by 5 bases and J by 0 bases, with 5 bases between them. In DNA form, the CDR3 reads TGTGCCAGCTCAGCAGACTCTGGAAACACCATATATTTT. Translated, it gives CASSADSGNTIYF.

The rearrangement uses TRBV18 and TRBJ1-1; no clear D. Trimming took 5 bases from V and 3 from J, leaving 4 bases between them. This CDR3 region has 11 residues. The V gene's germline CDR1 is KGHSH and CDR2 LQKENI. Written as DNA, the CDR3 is TGTGCCAGCTCAGCGGACACTGAAGCTTTCTTT. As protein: CASSADTEAFF.

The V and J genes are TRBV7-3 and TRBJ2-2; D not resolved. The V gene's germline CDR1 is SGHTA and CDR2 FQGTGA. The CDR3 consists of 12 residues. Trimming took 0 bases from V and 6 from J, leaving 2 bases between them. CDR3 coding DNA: TGTGCCAGCAGCTTAACATCCGGGGAGCTGTTTTTT. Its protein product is CASSLTSGELFF.

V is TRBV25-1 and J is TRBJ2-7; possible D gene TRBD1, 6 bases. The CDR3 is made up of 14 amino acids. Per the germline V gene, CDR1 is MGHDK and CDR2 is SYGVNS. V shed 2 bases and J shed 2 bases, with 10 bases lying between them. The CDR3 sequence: CASSENNRAYEQYF. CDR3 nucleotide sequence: TGTGCCAGCAGTGAAAATAACAGGGCCTACGAGCAGTACTTC.

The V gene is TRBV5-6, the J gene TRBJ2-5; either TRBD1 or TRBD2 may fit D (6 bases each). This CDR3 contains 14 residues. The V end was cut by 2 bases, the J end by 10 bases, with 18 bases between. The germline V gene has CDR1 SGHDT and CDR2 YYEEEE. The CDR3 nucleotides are TGTGCCAGCAGCTTACGGGGGCCTCTAGTGGACCAGTACTTC. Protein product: CASSLRGPLVDQYF. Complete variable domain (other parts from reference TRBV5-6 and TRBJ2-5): DAGVTQSPTHLIKTRGQQVTLRCSPKSGHDTVSWYQQALGQGPQFIFQYYEEEERQRGNFPDRFSGHQFPNYSSELNVNALLLGDSALYLCASSLRGPLVDQYFGPGTRLLVL.

In DNA, the CDR3 is TGTGCCAGCAGCTTAGCGTCCCCGGGGTGGGAGCAGTACTTC. It is translated as CASSLASPGWEQYF. The chain couples TRBV7-2 to TRBJ2-7, with a weak D call TRBD2 (5 bases). The V gene's germline CDR1 is SGHTA and CDR2 FQGNSA. V was clipped by 0 bases and J by 7 bases, with 13 bases between them. The CDR3 spans 14 residues.

The CDR3 coding sequence is TGTGCCAGCAGCACGGGACAGGGGATCTCCTACGAGCAGTACTTC. It codes for CASSTGQGISYEQYF. The chain carries TRBV5-4 and TRBJ2-7, with TRBD1 matching over 10 bases. This CDR3 is built from 15 residues. Per germline, CDR1 SGHNT and CDR2 YYREEE (reference sequence). Losses at the gene ends were 4 bases for V and 0 bases for J; bases not matched to a gene: 4.

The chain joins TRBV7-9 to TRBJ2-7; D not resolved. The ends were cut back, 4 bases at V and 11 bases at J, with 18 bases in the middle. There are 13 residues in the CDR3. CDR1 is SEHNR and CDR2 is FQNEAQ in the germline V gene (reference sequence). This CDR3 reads CASSSELQREEYF. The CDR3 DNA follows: TGTGCCAGCAGCTCCGAATTACAGAGAGAGGAGTACTTC.

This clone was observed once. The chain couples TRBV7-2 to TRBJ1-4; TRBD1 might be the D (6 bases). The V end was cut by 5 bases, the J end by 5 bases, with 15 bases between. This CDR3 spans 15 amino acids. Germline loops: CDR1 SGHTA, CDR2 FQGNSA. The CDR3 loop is CASSPPGQKNEKLFF. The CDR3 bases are TGTGCCAGCAGCCCCCCGGGACAAAAGAATGAAAAACTGTTTTTT.

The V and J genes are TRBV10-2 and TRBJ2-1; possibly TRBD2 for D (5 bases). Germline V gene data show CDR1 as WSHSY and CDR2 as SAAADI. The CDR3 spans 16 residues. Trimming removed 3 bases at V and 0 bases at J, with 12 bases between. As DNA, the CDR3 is TGCGCCAGCAGTGAACCAAACGAGGGCTCCTACAATGAGCAGTTCTTC. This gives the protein CASSEPNEGSYNEQFF.

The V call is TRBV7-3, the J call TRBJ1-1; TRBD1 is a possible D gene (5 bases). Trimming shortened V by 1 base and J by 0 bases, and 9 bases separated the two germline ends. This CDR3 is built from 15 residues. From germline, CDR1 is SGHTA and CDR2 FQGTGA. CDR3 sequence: CASSLKAGMNTEAFF. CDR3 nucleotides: TGTGCCAGCAGCTTAAAAGCAGGGATGAACACTGAAGCTTTCTTT. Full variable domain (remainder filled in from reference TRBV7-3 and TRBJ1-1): GAGVSQTPSNKVTEKGKYVELRCDPISGHTALYWYRQSLGQGPEFLIYFQGTGAADDSGLPNDRFFAVRPEGSVSTLKIQRTERGDSAVYLCASSLKAGMNTEAFFGQGTRLTVV.

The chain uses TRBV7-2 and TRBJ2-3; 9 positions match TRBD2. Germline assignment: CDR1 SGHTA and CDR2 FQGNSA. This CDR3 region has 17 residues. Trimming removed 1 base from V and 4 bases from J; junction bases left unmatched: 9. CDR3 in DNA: TGTGCCAGCAGCTTAGTATCCGTGAGCGGGAGGTCAGATACGCAGTATTTT. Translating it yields CASSLVSVSGRSDTQYF.